The clone carrying this TCR beta chain turned up a few times. There are 11 residues in the CDR3. CDR1 and CDR2 from the germline V gene are DFQATT and SNEGSKA (reference sequence). V shed 3 bases and J shed 9 bases, with 9 bases lying between them. This record comes from a study of blood T cell repertoires in COVID-19. Repertoires were generated with immunoSEQ multiplex PCR, while TCRdb's copy carries only in-frame clones and drops some. The sample lists 200,000 or so clones; around 88% were seen once. The clonotype comes from a woman aged 35 to 49 with acute COVID-19. The rearrangement uses TRBV20-1 and TRBJ2-1, with D tentatively TRBD2 (6 bases). The sequenced sample consisted of PBMCs or T cells enriched from blood (not recorded which). CDR3 bases: TGCAGTGCTAGCGGGAGCGTTGAGCAGTTCTTC. Translated, it gives CSASGSVEQFF.